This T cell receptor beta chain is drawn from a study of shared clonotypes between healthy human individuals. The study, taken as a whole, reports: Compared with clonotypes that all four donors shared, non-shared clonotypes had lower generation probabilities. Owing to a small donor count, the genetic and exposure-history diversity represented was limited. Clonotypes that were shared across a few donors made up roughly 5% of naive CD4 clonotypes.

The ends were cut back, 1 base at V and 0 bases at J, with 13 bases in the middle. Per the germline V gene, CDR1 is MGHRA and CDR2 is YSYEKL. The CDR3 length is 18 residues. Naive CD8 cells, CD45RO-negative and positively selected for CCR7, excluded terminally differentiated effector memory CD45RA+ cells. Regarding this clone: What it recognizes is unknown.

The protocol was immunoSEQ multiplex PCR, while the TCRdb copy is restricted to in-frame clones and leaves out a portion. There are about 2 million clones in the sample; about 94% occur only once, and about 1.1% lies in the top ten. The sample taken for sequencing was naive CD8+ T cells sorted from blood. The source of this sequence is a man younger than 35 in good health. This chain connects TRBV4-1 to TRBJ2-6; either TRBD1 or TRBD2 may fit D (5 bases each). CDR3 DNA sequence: TGCGCCAGCAGCCAAGTGGGGGTTCCTTCCTCTGGGGCCAACGTCCTGACTTTC. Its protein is CASSQVGVPSSGANVLTF.